The T cell receptor (beta chain) described here comes from a study of cytomegalovirus exposure and HLA in healthy donors. With 60 Vbeta and 13 Jbeta primers, the PCR was carried out. Using immunoSEQ multiplex PCR, the repertoire was profiled, and TCRdb retains in-frame clones only, with some absent. Seen here are more than 95,000 clones, around four fifths observed once, and the top ten hold around 8.6%. V lost 5 bases and J 10 bases, leaving 11 bases between the germline ends. Germline V CDR1 and CDR2: KGHSH, LQKENI. CDR3 size: 11 residues. By share, this clone counts as medium-sized. Its antigen is as yet unknown. The study's findings and limits: Approximately 18,000 TCR beta sequences were associated with HLA alleles at 0.05 false discovery rate in a later analysis.

Sequenced: PBMCs. The clonotype originates from a woman in her thirties or forties in good health and CMV-seropositive. The chain recombines TRBV18 with TRBJ1-1; D perhaps matches TRBD1 (5 bases). CDR3 coding DNA: TGTGCCAGCTCAGCGTGGGGCGGAGCTTTCTTT. Its protein product is CASSAWGGAFF.